Sequencing of this T cell receptor beta chain was carried out in a study of response to subunit inactivated influenza vaccine. Study-wide results and caveats: With each seasonal influenza vaccination, the authors suggested, few new T cells are recruited.

The ends were cut back, 4 bases at V and 15 bases at J, with 16 bases in the middle. The CDR3 runs to 12 residues. Germline CDR1 and CDR2: KGHSH and LQKENI. MiXCR, run by TCRdb on the RT-PCR reads, gives a single entry per CDR3 protein. Of about 180,000 distinct CDR3 sequences in the sample, 7.5% to 10% are singletons; the top ten hold approximately 11%. This clonotype was detected ten times or more. Antigen specificity is unknown. The sample here was non-naive T cells sorted from PBMCs, taken on the day of vaccination. The TCR sequence derives from a man in his fifties or sixties who received an inactivated influenza vaccine. The J gene is TRBJ2-1, the V gene TRBV18; weak D call: TRBD1 (6 bases). The CDR3 nucleotides are TGTGCCAGCTCACGAGAGGACAGTGTCGGGTTCTTC. It is translated as CASSREDSVGFF.